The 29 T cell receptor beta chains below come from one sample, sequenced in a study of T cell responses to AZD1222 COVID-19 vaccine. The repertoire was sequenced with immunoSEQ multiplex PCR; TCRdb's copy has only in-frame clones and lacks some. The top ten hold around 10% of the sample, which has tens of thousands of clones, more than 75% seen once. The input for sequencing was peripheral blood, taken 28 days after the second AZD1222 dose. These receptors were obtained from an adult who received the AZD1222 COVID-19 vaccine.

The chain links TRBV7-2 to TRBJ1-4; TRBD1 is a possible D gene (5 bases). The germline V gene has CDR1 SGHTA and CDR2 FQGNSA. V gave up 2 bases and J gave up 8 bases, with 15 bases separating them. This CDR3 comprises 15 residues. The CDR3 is CASSLRPGLEEKLFF. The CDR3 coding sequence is TGTGCCAGCAGCTTACGGCCAGGGTTAGAAGAAAAACTGTTTTTT.

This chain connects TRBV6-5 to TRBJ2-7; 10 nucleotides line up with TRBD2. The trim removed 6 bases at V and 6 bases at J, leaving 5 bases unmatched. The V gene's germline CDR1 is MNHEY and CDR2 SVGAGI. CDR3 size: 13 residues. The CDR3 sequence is CASRGTSVGEQYF. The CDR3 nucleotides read TGTGCCAGCAGAGGGACTAGCGTTGGCGAGCAGTACTTC.

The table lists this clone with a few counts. The CDR3 DNA reads as TGTGCCAGTAGTACTCACAGGGCCCGCTCCTATGGCTACACCTTC. Its translation: CASSTHRARSYGYTF. V gene TRBV19 combines with J gene TRBJ1-2, with a possible D match to TRBD1 (6 bases). The CDR3 totals 15 residues. Between the trimmed V and J ends, which lost 4 bases and 4 bases, there was a span of 16 bases. CDR1 LNHDA and CDR2 SQIVND come from the germline V gene (reference sequence).

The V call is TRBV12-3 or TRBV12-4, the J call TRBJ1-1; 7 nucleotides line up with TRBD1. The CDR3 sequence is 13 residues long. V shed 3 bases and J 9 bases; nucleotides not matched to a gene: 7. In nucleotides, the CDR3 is TGTGCCAGCAGTTTGGGACAGAGGGTGCAAGCTTTCTTT. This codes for CASSLGQRVQAFF.

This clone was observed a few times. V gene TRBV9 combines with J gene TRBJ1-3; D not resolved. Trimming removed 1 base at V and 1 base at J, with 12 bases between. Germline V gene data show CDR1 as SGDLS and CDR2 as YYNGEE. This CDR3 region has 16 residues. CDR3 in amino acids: CASSVHGSSSGNTIYF. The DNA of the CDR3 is TGTGCCAGCAGCGTACACGGATCCAGTTCTGGAAACACCATATATTTT.

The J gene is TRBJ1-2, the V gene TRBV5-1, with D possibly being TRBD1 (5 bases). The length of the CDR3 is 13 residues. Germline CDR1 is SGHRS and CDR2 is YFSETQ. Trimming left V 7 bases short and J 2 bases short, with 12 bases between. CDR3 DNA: TGCGCCAGCGGGGACCCTGAAAACTATGGCTACACCTTC. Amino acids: CASGDPENYGYTF.

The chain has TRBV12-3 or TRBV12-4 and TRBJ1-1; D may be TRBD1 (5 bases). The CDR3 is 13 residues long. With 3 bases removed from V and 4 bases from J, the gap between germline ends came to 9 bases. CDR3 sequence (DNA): TGTGCCAGCAGTTTGGGGCCGGGCACTGAAGCTTTCTTT. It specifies CASSLGPGTEAFF.

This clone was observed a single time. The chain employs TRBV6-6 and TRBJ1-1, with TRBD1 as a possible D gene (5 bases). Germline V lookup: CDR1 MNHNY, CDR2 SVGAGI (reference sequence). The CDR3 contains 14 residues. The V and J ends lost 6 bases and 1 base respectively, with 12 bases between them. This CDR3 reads CASSRPGQNTEAFF. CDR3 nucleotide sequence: TGTGCCAGCAGCCGCCCAGGACAGAACACTGAAGCTTTCTTT.

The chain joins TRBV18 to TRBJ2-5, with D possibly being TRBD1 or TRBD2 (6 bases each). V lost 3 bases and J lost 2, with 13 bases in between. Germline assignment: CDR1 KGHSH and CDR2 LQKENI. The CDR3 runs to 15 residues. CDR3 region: CASSPQQGLQETQYF. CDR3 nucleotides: TGTGCCAGCTCACCTCAACAGGGACTTCAAGAGACCCAGTACTTC. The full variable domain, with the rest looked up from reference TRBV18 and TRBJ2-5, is NAGVMQNPRHLVRRRGQEARLRCSPMKGHSHVYWYRQLPEEGLKFMVYLQKENIIDESGMPKERFSAEFPKEGPSILRIQQVVRGDSAAYFCASSPQQGLQETQYFGPGTRLLVL.

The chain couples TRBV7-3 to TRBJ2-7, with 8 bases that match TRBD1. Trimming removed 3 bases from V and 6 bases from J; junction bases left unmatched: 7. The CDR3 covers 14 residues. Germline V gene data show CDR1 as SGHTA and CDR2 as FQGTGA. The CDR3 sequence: CASSFQGQGPEQYF. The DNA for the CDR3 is TGTGCCAGCAGCTTCCAAGGACAGGGACCCGAGCAGTACTTC.

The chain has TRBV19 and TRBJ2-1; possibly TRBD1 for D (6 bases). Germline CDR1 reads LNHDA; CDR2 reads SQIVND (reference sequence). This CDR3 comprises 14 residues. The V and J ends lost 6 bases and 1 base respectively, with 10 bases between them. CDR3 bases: TGTGCCAGTAGACCGGGACAATCCTACAATGAGCAGTTCTTC. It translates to CASRPGQSYNEQFF.

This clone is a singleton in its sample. This chain's CDR3 is CASGDRLAGYNEQFF. In nucleotides, the CDR3 is TGCGCCAGCGGGGATCGACTAGCGGGATACAATGAGCAGTTCTTC. The V gene is TRBV5-1, the J gene TRBJ2-1; 11 nucleotides line up with TRBD2. The CDR3 covers 15 residues. The germline gives CDR1 SGHRS, CDR2 YFSETQ. V dropped 7 bases and J dropped 4; count of bases not matched to a gene: 7.

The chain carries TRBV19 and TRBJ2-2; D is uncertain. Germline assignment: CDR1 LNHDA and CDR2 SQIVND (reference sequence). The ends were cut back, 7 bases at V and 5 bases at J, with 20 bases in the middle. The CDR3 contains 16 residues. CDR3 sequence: CASTRPGSTRTGELFF. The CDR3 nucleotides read TGTGCCAGTACCCGCCCCGGGTCGACACGTACCGGGGAGCTGTTTTTT.

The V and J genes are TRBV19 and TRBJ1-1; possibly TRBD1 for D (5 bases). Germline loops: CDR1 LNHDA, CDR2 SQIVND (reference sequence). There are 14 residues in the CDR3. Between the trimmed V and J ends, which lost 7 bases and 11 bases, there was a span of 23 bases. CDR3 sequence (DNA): TGTGCCAGTACCTCCCTCGGGGGGAGGGAGGGGGCTTTCTTT. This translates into CASTSLGGREGAFF.

For the CDR3, the DNA is TGTGCCAGCAGCCCAAGCGGACACCGAAGACTAGCCAACCCCTACGAGCAGTACTTC. Amino acids: CASSPSGHRRLANPYEQYF. The rearrangement joins TRBV21-1 to TRBJ2-7; the DNA was not used to check the table's D call, TRBD2. TRBV21-1 is a pseudogene. The CDR3 extends over 19 amino acids.

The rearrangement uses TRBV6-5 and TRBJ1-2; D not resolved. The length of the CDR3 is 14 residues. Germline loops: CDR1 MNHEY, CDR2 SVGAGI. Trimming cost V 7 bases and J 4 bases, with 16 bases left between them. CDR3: CASKPRVVGYGYTF. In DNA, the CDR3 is TGTGCCAGCAAACCACGGGTAGTGGGCTATGGCTACACCTTC.

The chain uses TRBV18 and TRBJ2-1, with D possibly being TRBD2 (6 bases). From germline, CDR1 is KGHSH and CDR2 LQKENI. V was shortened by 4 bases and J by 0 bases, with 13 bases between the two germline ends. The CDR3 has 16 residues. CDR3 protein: CASSRGTPSSYNEQFF. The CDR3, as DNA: TGTGCCAGCTCACGGGGGACTCCGAGCTCCTACAATGAGCAGTTCTTC.

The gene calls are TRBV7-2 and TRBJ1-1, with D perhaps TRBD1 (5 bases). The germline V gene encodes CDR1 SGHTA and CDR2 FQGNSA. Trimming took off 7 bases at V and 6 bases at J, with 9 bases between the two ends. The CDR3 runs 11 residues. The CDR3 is CASIRGAEAFF. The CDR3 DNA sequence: TGTGCCAGCATAAGGGGCGCTGAAGCTTTCTTT.

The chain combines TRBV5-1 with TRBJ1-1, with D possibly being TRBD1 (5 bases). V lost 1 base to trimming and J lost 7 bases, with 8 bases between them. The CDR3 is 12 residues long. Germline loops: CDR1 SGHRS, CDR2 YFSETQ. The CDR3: CASSLNGGEAFF. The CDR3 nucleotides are TGCGCCAGCAGCTTGAACGGGGGTGAAGCTTTCTTT.

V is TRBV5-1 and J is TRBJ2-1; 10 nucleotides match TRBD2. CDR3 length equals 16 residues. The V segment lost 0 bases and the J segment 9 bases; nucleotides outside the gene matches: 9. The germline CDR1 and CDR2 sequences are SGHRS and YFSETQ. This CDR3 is CASSLVASGSLGEQFF. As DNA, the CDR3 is TGCGCCAGCAGCTTGGTAGCTAGCGGGAGTCTAGGTGAGCAGTTCTTC.

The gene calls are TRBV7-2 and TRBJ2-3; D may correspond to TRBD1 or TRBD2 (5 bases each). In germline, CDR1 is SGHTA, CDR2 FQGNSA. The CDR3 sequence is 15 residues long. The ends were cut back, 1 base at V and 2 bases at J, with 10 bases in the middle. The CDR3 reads CASSLGPGHTDTQYF. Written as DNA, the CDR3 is TGTGCCAGCAGCTTAGGGCCGGGGCACACAGATACGCAGTATTTT.

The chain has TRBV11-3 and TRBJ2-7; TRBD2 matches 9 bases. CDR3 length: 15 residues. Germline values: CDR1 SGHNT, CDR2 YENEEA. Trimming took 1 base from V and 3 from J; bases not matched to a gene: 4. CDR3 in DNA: TGTGCCAGCAGCTTAGGACTAGCGGATGGCTACGAGCAGTACTTC. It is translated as CASSLGLADGYEQYF.

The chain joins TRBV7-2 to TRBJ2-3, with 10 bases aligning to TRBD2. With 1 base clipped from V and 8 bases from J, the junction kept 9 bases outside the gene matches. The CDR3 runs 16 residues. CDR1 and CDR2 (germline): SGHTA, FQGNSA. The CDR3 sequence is CASSLVLAGVGGTQYF. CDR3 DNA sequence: TGTGCCAGCAGCTTAGTCCTAGCGGGGGTAGGGGGTACGCAGTATTTT.

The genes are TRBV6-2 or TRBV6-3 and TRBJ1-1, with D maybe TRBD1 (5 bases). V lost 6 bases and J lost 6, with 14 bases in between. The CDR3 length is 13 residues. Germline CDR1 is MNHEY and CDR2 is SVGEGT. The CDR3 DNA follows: TGTGCCAGCAGCACCAGGGCTGACGCTGAAGCTTTCTTT. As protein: CASSTRADAEAFF.

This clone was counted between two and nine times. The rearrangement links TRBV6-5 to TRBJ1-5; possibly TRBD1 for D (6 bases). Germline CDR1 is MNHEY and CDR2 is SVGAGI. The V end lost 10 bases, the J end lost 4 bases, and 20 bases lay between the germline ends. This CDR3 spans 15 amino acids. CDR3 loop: CATKKDSVANQPQHF. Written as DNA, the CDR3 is TGTGCCACCAAAAAGGACAGTGTAGCGAATCAGCCCCAGCATTTT.

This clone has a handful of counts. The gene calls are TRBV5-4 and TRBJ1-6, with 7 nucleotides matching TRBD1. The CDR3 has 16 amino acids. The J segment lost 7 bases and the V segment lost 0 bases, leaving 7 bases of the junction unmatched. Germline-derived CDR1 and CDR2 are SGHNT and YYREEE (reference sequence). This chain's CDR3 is CASSLDTQGGNSPLHF. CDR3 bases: TGTGCCAGCAGCTTGGATACGCAGGGGGGAAATTCACCCCTCCACTTT.

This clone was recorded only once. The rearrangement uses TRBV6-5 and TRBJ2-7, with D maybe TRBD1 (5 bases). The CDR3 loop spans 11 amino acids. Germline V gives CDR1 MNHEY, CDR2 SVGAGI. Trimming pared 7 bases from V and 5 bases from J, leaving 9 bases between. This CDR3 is CASKGVHEQYF. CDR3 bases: TGTGCCAGCAAAGGGGTCCACGAGCAGTACTTC.

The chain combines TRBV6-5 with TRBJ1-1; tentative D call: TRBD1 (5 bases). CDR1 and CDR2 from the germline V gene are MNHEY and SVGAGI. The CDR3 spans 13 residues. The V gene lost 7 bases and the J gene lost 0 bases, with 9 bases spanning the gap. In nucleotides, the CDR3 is TGTGCCAGCACCGGGACGGTGAACACTGAAGCTTTCTTT. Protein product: CASTGTVNTEAFF.

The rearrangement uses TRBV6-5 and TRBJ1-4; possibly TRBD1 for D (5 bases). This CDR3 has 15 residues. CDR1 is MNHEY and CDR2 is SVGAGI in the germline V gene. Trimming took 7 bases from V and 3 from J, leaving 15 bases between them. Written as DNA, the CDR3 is TGTGCCAGCAAAGACCAAGGGGAGGCTAATGAAAAACTGTTTTTT. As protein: CASKDQGEANEKLFF.